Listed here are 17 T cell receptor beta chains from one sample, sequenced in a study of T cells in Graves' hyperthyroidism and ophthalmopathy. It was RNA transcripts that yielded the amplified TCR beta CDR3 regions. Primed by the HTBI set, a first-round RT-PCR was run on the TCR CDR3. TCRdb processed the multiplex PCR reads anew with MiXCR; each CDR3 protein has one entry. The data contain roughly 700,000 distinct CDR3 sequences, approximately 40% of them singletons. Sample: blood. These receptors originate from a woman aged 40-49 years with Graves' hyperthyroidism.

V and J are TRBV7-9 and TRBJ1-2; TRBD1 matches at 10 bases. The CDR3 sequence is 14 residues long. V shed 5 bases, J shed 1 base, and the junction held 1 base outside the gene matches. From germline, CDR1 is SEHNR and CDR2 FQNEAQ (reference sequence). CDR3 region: CASSGQGVNYGYTF. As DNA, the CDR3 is TGTGCCAGCAGCGGACAGGGGGTTAACTATGGCTACACCTTC. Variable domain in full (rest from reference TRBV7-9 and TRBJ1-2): DTGVSQNPRHKITKRGQNVTFRCDPISEHNRLYWYRQTLGQGPEFLTYFQNEAQLEKSRLLSDRFSAERPKGSFSTLEIQRTEQGDSAMYLCASSGQGVNYGYTFGSGTRLTVV.

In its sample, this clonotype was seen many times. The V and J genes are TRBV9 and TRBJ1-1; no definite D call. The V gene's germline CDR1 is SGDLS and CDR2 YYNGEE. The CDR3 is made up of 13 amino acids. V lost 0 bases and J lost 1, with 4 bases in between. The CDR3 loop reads CASSVDRNTEAFF. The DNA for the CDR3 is TGTGCCAGCAGCGTAGACAGGAACACTGAAGCTTTCTTT.

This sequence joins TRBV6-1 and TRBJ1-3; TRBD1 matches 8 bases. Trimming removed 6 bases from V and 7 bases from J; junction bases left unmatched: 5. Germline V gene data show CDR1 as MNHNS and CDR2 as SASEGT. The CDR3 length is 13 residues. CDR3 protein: CASSRTGMNTIYF. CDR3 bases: TGTGCCAGCAGCCGGACAGGGATGAACACCATATATTTT.

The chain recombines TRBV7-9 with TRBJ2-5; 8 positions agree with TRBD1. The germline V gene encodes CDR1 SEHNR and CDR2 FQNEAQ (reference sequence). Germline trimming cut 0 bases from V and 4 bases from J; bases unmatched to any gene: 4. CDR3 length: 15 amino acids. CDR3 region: CASSLATGARETQYF. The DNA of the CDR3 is TGTGCCAGCAGCTTAGCGACAGGGGCCCGAGAGACCCAGTACTTC.

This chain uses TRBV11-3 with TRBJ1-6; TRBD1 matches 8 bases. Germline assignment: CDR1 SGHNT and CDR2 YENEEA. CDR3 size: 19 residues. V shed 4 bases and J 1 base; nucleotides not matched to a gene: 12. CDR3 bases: TGTGCCAGCAGCTCTAATTCTCGGACAGGGATATCCTATAATTCACCCCTCCACTTT. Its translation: CASSSNSRTGISYNSPLHF.

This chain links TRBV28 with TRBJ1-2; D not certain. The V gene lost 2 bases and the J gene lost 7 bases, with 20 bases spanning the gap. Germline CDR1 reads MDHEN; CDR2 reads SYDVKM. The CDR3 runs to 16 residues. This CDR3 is CASSLDQAVLTGGYTF. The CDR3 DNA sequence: TGTGCCAGCAGTTTAGATCAGGCGGTCCTAACGGGTGGCTACACCTTC.

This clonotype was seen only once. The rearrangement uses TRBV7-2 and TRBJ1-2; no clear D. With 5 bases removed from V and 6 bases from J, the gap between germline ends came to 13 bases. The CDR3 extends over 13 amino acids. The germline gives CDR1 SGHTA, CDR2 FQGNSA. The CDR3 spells CASSTPQVNGYTF. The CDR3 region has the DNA TGTGCCAGCAGCACCCCCCAAGTCAATGGCTACACCTTC.

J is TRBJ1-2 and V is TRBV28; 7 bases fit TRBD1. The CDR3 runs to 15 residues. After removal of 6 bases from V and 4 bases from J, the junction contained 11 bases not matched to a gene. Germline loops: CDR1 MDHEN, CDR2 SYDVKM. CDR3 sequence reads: CASRGTDRVLYGYTF. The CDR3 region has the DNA TGTGCCAGCAGGGGGACTGACAGGGTACTCTATGGCTACACCTTC.

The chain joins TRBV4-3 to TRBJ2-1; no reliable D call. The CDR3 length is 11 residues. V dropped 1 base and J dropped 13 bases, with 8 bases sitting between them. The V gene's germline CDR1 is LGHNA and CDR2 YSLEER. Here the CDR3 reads CASSQAGSQFF. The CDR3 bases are TGCGCCAGCAGCCAAGCCGGCAGTCAGTTCTTC.

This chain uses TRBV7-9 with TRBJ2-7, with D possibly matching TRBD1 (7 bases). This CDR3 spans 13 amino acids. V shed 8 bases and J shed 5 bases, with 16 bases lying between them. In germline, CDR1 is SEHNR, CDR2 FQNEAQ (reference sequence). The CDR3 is CASQGGASDEQYF. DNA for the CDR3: TGTGCCAGCCAGGGGGGCGCTTCTGACGAGCAGTACTTC.

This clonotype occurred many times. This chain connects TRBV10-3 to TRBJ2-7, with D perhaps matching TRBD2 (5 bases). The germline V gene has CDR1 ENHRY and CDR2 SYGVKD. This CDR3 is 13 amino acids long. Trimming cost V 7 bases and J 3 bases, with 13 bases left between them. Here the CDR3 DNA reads TGTGCCATCAAAGCGGACCTAAGCTACGAGCAGTACTTC. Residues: CAIKADLSYEQYF.

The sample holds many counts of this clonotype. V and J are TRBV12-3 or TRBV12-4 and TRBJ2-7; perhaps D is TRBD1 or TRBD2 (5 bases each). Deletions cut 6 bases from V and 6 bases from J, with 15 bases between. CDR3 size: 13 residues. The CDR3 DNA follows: TGTGCCAGCAGCCCCGGGACGCCCTCCGAGCAGTACTTC. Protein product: CASSPGTPSEQYF.

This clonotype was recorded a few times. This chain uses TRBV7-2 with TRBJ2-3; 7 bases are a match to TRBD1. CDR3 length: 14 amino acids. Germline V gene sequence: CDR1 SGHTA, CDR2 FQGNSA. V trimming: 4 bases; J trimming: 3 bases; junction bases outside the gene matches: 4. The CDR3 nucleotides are TGTGCCAGCAGCTCCATACAGGGGACAGATACGCAGTATTTT. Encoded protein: CASSSIQGTDTQYF.

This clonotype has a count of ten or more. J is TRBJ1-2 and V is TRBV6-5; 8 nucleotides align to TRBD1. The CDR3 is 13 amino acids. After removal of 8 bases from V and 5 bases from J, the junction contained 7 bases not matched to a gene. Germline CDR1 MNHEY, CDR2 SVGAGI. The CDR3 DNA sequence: TGTGCCAGCCGACAGGGGCGGCCATATGGCTACACCTTC. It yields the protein CASRQGRPYGYTF.

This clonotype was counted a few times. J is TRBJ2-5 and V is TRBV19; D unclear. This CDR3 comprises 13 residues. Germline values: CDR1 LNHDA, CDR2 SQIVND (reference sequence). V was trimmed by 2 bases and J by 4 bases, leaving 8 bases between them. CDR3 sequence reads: CASSIQLLETQYF. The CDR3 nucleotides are TGTGCCAGTAGTATACAGCTCTTAGAGACCCAGTACTTC.

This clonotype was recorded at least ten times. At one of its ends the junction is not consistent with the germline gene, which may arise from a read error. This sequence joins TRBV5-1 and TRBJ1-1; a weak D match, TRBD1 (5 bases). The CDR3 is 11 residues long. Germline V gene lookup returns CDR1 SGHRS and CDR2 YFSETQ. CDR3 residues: CASSLGEEAFF. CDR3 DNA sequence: TGTGCCAGCAGCCTGGGGGAGGAAGCTTTCTTT.

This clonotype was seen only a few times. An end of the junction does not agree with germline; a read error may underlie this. The CDR3 sequence is CASSQVTAGWPLHF. The CDR3 bases are TGCGCCAGCAGCCAAGTGACAGCTGGCTGGCCCCTCCACTTT. This chain uses TRBV7-2 with TRBJ1-6; D might be TRBD1 (5 bases). The CDR3 consists of 14 residues. The germline gives CDR1 SGHTA, CDR2 FQGNSA. Complete variable domain (other parts from reference TRBV7-2 and TRBJ1-6): GAGVSQSPSNKVTEKGKDVELRCDPISGHTALYWYRQSLGQGLEFLIYFQGNSAPDKSGLPSDRFSAERTGGSVSTLTIQRTQQEDSAVYLCASSQVTAGWPLHFGNGTRLTVT.